The 17 T cell receptor beta chains reported below all come from one sample, sequenced in a study of T cell changes during pregnancy in multiple sclerosis. Repertoires were generated with immunoSEQ multiplex PCR, while TCRdb's copy carries only in-frame clones and drops some. The table records roughly 120,000 clones, 90% to 95% of them present only once. The sequencing used peripheral blood, collected before pregnancy. These TCRs come from a female donor with multiple sclerosis, enrolled in a pregnancy study.

J is TRBJ2-1 and V is TRBV5-6; 13 bases agree with TRBD2. This CDR3 has 15 amino acids. J gave up 5 bases and V 4 bases, and 3 bases lay outside the gene matches. Germline V lookup: CDR1 SGHDT, CDR2 YYEEEE. CDR3 residues: CASSLGLAGDNEQFF. The CDR3 DNA follows: TGTGCCAGCAGCCTTGGACTAGCGGGGGACAATGAGCAGTTCTTC.

This CDR3 is CASSLGQGAGSNQPQHF. In DNA form, the CDR3 reads TGTGCCAGCAGCTTAGGCCAAGGGGCAGGTAGCAATCAGCCCCAGCATTTT. V and J are TRBV11-2 and TRBJ1-5; weak D call: TRBD1 (5 bases). Germline V gene lookup returns CDR1 SGHAT and CDR2 FQNNGV. V lost 1 base and J 0 bases, leaving 13 bases between the germline ends. The CDR3 spans 17 residues. The variable domain in full, completed from reference TRBV11-2 and TRBJ1-5, reads EAGVAQSPRYKIIEKRQSVAFWCNPISGHATLYWYQQILGQGPKLLIQFQNNGVVDDSQLPKDRFSAERLKGVDSTLKIQPAKLEDSAVYLCASSLGQGAGSNQPQHFGDGTRLSIL.

A word on this clone: One end of the junction fails to match germline, which may point to a read error. The chain joins TRBV10-2 to TRBJ2-7, with 12 nucleotides matching TRBD1. Germline V lookup: CDR1 WSHSY, CDR2 SAAADI. The CDR3 spans 15 residues. The CDR3 reads CASSESEGTGGKPSF. The CDR3, as DNA: TGCGCCAGCAGTGAGTCGGAAGGGACAGGGGGCAAGCCCTCCTTC.

V is TRBV5-1 and J is TRBJ2-3; 9 bases line up with TRBD2. The CDR3 runs to 15 residues. The junction had 8 bases not matched to a gene; V was cut back by 3 bases and J by 6 bases. Germline V CDR1 and CDR2: SGHRS, YFSETQ. CDR3 loop: CASSSTSGGGDTQYF. In DNA form, the CDR3 reads TGCGCCAGCAGCTCGACTAGCGGTGGCGGGGATACGCAGTATTTT.

J is TRBJ2-1 and V is TRBV5-1; maybe TRBD2 (6 bases). The CDR3 extends over 17 amino acids. Germline V gene sequence: CDR1 SGHRS, CDR2 YFSETQ. Trimming removed 2 bases from V and 0 bases from J, with 15 bases in between. The CDR3 is CASSFGSGASSYNEQFF. The CDR3 DNA reads TGCGCCAGCAGCTTCGGTAGCGGAGCGAGCTCCTACAATGAGCAGTTCTTC.

CDR3: CASRATGREKLFF. The CDR3 nucleotides read TGTGCCAGCAGGGCCACAGGGCGGGAAAAACTGTTTTTT. The chain has TRBV6-6 and TRBJ1-4; D may be TRBD1 (6 bases). Trimming took off 6 bases at V and 8 bases at J, with 13 bases between the two ends. This CDR3 contains 13 residues. The germline V gene has CDR1 MNHNY and CDR2 SVGAGI (reference sequence).

The chain carries TRBV7-2 and TRBJ2-1; 9 positions match TRBD2. Trimming at V came to 5 bases and at J to 0 bases, leaving 8 bases not matched to a gene. CDR3 size: 17 residues. Germline V gene sequence: CDR1 SGHTA, CDR2 FQGNSA. CDR3 in DNA: TGTGCCAGCAGCATAGTCGCGGGGGGGAGCTCCTACAATGAGCAGTTCTTC. It yields the protein CASSIVAGGSSYNEQFF.

This chain uses TRBV12-5 with TRBJ1-2, with 7 bases that match TRBD1. V was clipped by 6 bases and J by 6 bases; unmatched bases: 10. The CDR3 spans 14 residues. Germline V lookup: CDR1 LGHNT, CDR2 FRNRAP. The DNA for the CDR3 is TGTGCTAGTGGCCATGATACAGGGGCCCATGGCTACACCTTC. The encoded protein is CASGHDTGAHGYTF.

The V and J genes are TRBV5-1 and TRBJ2-7; D is possibly TRBD1 (7 bases). This CDR3 has 14 amino acids. The V and J ends lost 4 bases and 4 bases respectively, with 15 bases between them. Germline V gives CDR1 SGHRS, CDR2 YFSETQ. CDR3 protein: CASSRGTATYEQYF. CDR3 coding DNA: TGCGCCAGCAGCCGGGGGACAGCCACTTACGAGCAGTACTTC.

V usage is TRBV10-3 and J usage is TRBJ2-1, with 8 nucleotides matching TRBD1. CDR3 length: 15 residues. Trimming cost V 11 bases and J 8 bases; bases outside gene matches: 17. The germline V gene encodes CDR1 ENHRY and CDR2 SYGVKD. CDR3 amino acids: CAASPNPGQADEQFF. CDR3 in DNA: TGTGCCGCCAGTCCAAACCCGGGACAGGCGGATGAGCAGTTCTTC.

The CDR3 spells CASSGRGSGGPTDTQYF. Here the CDR3 DNA reads TGTGCCAGCAGTGGAAGGGGTAGCGGGGGGCCCACAGATACGCAGTATTTT. V gene TRBV2 combines with J gene TRBJ2-3; TRBD2 aligns across 10 bases. Germline V gene lookup returns CDR1 SNHLY and CDR2 FYNNEI. Trimming removed 4 bases from V and 2 bases from J; junction bases left unmatched: 9. This CDR3 is built from 17 residues. The whole variable domain, filled in from reference TRBV2 and TRBJ2-3, reads EPEVTQTPSHQVTQMGQEVILRCVPISNHLYFYWYRQILGQKVEFLVSFYNNEISEKSEIFDDQFSVERPDGSNFTLKIRSTKLEDSAMYFCASSGRGSGGPTDTQYFGPGTRLTVL.

CDR3 residues: CASTMAGAGGNQPQHF. DNA of the CDR3: TGTGCCAGTACCATGGCGGGGGCAGGGGGCAATCAGCCCCAGCATTTT. The chain uses TRBV19 and TRBJ1-5; the D gene is possibly TRBD1 (6 bases). Trimming shortened V by 7 bases and J by 2 bases, and 18 bases separated the two germline ends. The CDR3 is 16 amino acids. Germline V gene data show CDR1 as LNHDA and CDR2 as SQIVND (reference sequence).

V usage is TRBV30 and J usage is TRBJ2-1; 8 bases line up with TRBD2. Germline trimming cut 0 bases from V and 3 bases from J; bases unmatched to any gene: 4. The CDR3 is 15 amino acids. CDR1 and CDR2 from the germline V gene are GTSNPN and SVGIG (reference sequence). CDR3 amino acids: CAWSVLAGGYNEQFF. DNA of the CDR3: TGTGCCTGGAGTGTACTCGCGGGAGGCTACAATGAGCAGTTCTTC.

The chain uses TRBV5-1 and TRBJ1-3, with D tentatively TRBD1 (6 bases). This CDR3 comprises 14 residues. The V end lost 4 bases, the J end lost 6 bases, and 14 bases lay between the germline ends. CDR1 SGHRS and CDR2 YFSETQ come from the germline V gene. The CDR3 spells CASSPLAGENTIYF. Here the CDR3 DNA reads TGCGCCAGCAGCCCCCTGGCAGGGGAAAACACCATATATTTT.

The CDR3 loop reads CAWRGLAGDNEQFF. The DNA of the CDR3 is TGTGCCTGGAGGGGACTAGCGGGGGACAATGAGCAGTTCTTC. The genes are TRBV30 and TRBJ2-1, with 14 bases lining up with TRBD2. Trimming removed 3 bases from V and 5 bases from J; junction bases left unmatched: 0. Germline V CDR1 and CDR2: GTSNPN, SVGIG (reference sequence). The CDR3 is 14 residues long.

The chain carries TRBV30 and TRBJ1-2; D is possibly TRBD1 (5 bases). Germline values: CDR1 GTSNPN, CDR2 SVGIG (reference sequence). This CDR3 comprises 12 residues. Trimming shortened V by 2 bases and J by 3 bases, and 7 bases separated the two germline ends. The CDR3 reads CAWSRGDYGYTF. In DNA, the CDR3 is TGTGCCTGGAGTCGGGGGGACTATGGCTACACCTTC.

The chain recombines TRBV9 with TRBJ1-3; D is uncertain. Germline CDR1 is SGDLS and CDR2 is YYNGEE. Trimming left V 0 bases short and J 3 bases short, with 7 bases between. CDR3 length: 14 residues. CDR3 residues: CASSVARSGNTIYF. The CDR3, as DNA: TGTGCCAGCAGCGTAGCGAGGAGTGGAAACACCATATATTTT.